Following are 14 T cell receptor beta chains from one sample sequenced in a study of beta chain features in type 1 diabetes listed by TCRdb under 2018. Receptor libraries were prepared by the immunoSEQ multiplex PCR assay. The entire isolated RNA was reverse transcribed using the High Capacity cDNA Reverse Transcription Kit, and thus expressed TCRB transcripts were sequenced. TCRdb re-hosts the immuneACCESS table, in-frame sequences only. Its copies lack some clones; in the studies checked, an unresolved V gene accounts for under half of them, and the cause for the rest is not known. The sample data list under 300,000 clones, and about 30% of these were observed just once. The biggest ten clones account for under 4.5% of the sample. Sequenced: central memory CD4+ T cells from blood. These receptors all come from a man under 40 in good health.

This chain connects TRBV5-1 to TRBJ2-1; 9 nucleotides match TRBD2. The trim removed 2 bases at V and 7 bases at J, leaving 19 bases unmatched. This CDR3 spans 19 amino acids. Germline CDR1 and CDR2: SGHRS and YFSETQ. CDR3 nucleotide sequence: TGCGCCAGCAGCTTAGCCGGGACGGCCACCGGGACTAGCCGTAATGAGCAGTTCTTC. This translates into CASSLAGTATGTSRNEQFF.

The chain uses TRBV14 and TRBJ2-1, with D possibly matching TRBD2 (5 bases). With 4 bases removed from V and 7 bases from J, the gap between germline ends came to 20 bases. CDR1 and CDR2 (germline): SGHDN, FVKESK. The CDR3 runs to 16 residues. CDR3 in amino acids: CASSPLGGGGSNEQFF. The CDR3 region has the DNA TGTGCCAGCAGCCCACTTGGCGGAGGAGGAAGTAATGAGCAGTTCTTC.

This clone came up many times. The CDR3, as DNA: TGTGCCAGCAGTGAATATTCCCAGGGGTGGGAAAACACTGAAGCTTTCTTT. This encodes CASSEYSQGWENTEAFF. V usage is TRBV25-1 and J usage is TRBJ1-1; tentative D call: TRBD1 (6 bases). With 0 bases removed from V and 2 bases from J, the gap between germline ends came to 16 bases. The germline V gene encodes CDR1 MGHDK and CDR2 SYGVNS. The CDR3 sequence is 17 residues long.

The chain has TRBV19 and TRBJ2-1, with D unclear. From germline, CDR1 is LNHDA and CDR2 SQIVND (reference sequence). The CDR3 spans 15 residues. Trimming removed 3 bases at V and 0 bases at J, with 9 bases between. The CDR3 sequence is CASSIGKSSYNEQFF. CDR3 nucleotide sequence: TGTGCCAGTAGTATTGGGAAGAGCTCCTACAATGAGCAGTTCTTC.

The chain has TRBV4-3 and TRBJ2-1; 9 nucleotides agree with TRBD2. CDR3 length: 16 amino acids. Germline-derived CDR1 and CDR2 are LGHNA and YSLEER. V shed 0 bases and J 5 bases; nucleotides not matched to a gene: 5. The CDR3 DNA is TGCGCCAGCAGCCAAGATCCCGCTAGCGGGGACAATGAGCAGTTCTTC. Translating it yields CASSQDPASGDNEQFF.

This clone was counted at least ten times. This CDR3 is also generated by other DNA sequences in the sample. The J gene is TRBJ1-3, the V gene TRBV7-9, with D uncertain. This CDR3 spans 12 amino acids. Looked up from germline, CDR1 is SEHNR and CDR2 is FQNEAQ (reference sequence). The V gene lost 5 bases and the J gene lost 4 bases, with 6 bases spanning the gap. The CDR3 is CASSPSGNTIYF. DNA of the CDR3: TGTGCCAGCAGCCCCAGCGGAAACACCATATATTTT.

This clone was recorded a few times. V gene TRBV2 combines with J gene TRBJ1-3, with 8 bases that match TRBD1. The germline V gene has CDR1 SNHLY and CDR2 FYNNEI. The CDR3 length is 14 residues. J was trimmed by 3 bases and V by 10 bases; bases with no gene match: 8. In DNA, the CDR3 is TGTGCCATCACCCAGGGGGCGGTTGGAAACACCATATATTTT. Protein: CAITQGAVGNTIYF.

V is TRBV5-1 and J is TRBJ2-2; possibly TRBD1 for D (6 bases). Per the germline V gene, CDR1 is SGHRS and CDR2 is YFSETQ. V shed 4 bases and J shed 5 bases, with 12 bases lying between them. There are 14 residues in the CDR3. The CDR3: CASSPRTETGELFF. Written as DNA, the CDR3 is TGCGCCAGCAGCCCCCGGACAGAAACCGGGGAGCTGTTTTTT. Full variable domain (outside the CDR3, taken from reference TRBV5-1 and TRBJ2-2): KAGVTQTPRYLIKTRGQQVTLSCSPISGHRSVSWYQQTPGQGLQFLFEYFSETQRNKGNFPGRFSGRQFSNSRSEMNVSTLELGDSALYLCASSPRTETGELFFGEGSRLTVL.

The chain is built from TRBV4-3 and TRBJ2-5, with a possible D match to TRBD2 (6 bases). Germline V gene data show CDR1 as LGHNA and CDR2 as YSLEER. CDR3 length: 15 residues. Trimming cost V 0 bases and J 1 base, with 9 bases left between them. The CDR3 is CASSQDGGTQETQYF. CDR3 DNA sequence: TGCGCCAGCAGCCAAGATGGGGGGACCCAAGAGACCCAGTACTTC.

This clone was recorded a few times. This sequence joins TRBV7-2 and TRBJ1-5; D is undetermined. The CDR3 has 14 amino acids. The V gene's germline CDR1 is SGHTA and CDR2 FQGNSA. Trimming cost V 1 base and J 4 bases, with 8 bases left between them. The CDR3 loop is CASSLDGRNQPQHF. In DNA, the CDR3 is TGTGCCAGCAGCTTAGACGGGAGGAATCAGCCCCAGCATTTT.

This chain joins TRBV6-5 and TRBJ2-5; D is possibly TRBD2 (6 bases). From germline, CDR1 is MNHEY and CDR2 SVGAGI. The V gene lost 2 bases and the J gene lost 2 bases, with 6 bases spanning the gap. This CDR3 is 13 amino acids long. The CDR3 DNA follows: TGTGCCAGCAGTTACGGGGGGCAAGAGACCCAGTACTTC. Amino acids: CASSYGGQETQYF.

This sequence joins TRBV30 and TRBJ2-7; the D gene is possibly TRBD1 (6 bases). V lost 3 bases and J lost 0, with 12 bases in between. Germline CDR1 and CDR2: GTSNPN and SVGIG (reference sequence). The CDR3 has 14 residues. For the CDR3, the DNA is TGTGCCTGGAGAGGGCAGGGGAGCTCCTACGAGCAGTACTTC. This sequence encodes CAWRGQGSSYEQYF.

This sequence joins TRBV6-5 and TRBJ2-7; TRBD2 aligns across 8 bases. The J segment lost 4 bases and the V segment lost 8 bases, leaving 7 bases of the junction unmatched. This CDR3 spans 13 amino acids. Germline lookup yields CDR1 MNHEY and CDR2 SVGAGI. In DNA form, the CDR3 reads TGTGCCAGCTCACGGGGGGGAGAGTACGAGCAGTACTTC. Translating it yields CASSRGGEYEQYF.

The chain recombines TRBV19 with TRBJ2-3; D possibly matches TRBD1 or TRBD2 (5 bases each). The V end lost 4 bases, the J end lost 11 bases, and 16 bases lay between the germline ends. In germline, CDR1 is LNHDA, CDR2 SQIVND (reference sequence). The CDR3 sequence is 13 residues long. The CDR3 DNA reads TGTGCCAGTAGTACCACCGGGACCTTACTGCAGTATTTT. This gives the protein CASSTTGTLLQYF.